This entry concerns a single T cell receptor (beta chain). The data originate from a study of control samples from healthy donors and cancer patients. This CDR3 contains 14 residues. With V trimmed by 5 bases and J by 5 bases, 6 bases remained unmatched. Germline V gene lookup returns CDR1 MNHEY and CDR2 SVGAGI. Generated by immunoSEQ multiplex PCR, the TCRdb table keeps only in-frame clones and is missing some. The top ten hold 8% of the sample, which has about 96,000 clones, about 92% seen once. The chain uses TRBV6-5 and TRBJ1-3, with 7 bases fitting TRBD1. The sequencing input was blood. This TCR derives from a man between 18 and 35 years old in good health. CDR3 loop: CASSRDRDRNTIYF. The DNA for the CDR3 is TGTGCCAGCAGTAGAGACAGGGATCGAAACACCATATATTTT.